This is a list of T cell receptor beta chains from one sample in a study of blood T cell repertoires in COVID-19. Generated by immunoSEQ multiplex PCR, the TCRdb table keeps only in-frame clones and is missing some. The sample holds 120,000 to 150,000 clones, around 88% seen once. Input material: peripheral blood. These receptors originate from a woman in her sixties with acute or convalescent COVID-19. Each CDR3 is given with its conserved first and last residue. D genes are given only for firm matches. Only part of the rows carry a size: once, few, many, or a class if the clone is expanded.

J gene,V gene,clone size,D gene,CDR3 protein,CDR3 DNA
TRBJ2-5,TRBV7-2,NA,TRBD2,CASSLFGGGQETQYF,TGTGCCAGCAGCTTATTCGGGGGGGGCCAAGAGACCCAGTACTTC
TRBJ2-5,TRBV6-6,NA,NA,CASRRGTRDIETQYF,TGTGCCAGCAGGCGGGGGACACGAGACATAGAGACCCAGTACTTC
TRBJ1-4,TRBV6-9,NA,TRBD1,CARPEQGAGEKLFF,TGTGCCAGACCGGAACAGGGGGCAGGCGAAAAACTGTTTTTT
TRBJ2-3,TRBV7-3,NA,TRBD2,CASRLLAGGSTDTQYF,TGTGCCAGCAGACTCCTAGCGGGGGGGAGCACAGATACGCAGTATTTT
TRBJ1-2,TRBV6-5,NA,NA,CASSYSRAGYGYTF,TGTGCCAGCAGTTACTCCAGGGCTGGGTATGGCTACACCTTC
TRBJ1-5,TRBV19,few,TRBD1,CASIGTDSNQPQHF,TGTGCCAGTATTGGGACAGATAGCAATCAGCCCCAGCATTTT
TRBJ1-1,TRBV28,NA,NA,CASSLGTSFLGGNTEAFF,TGTGCCAGCAGCCTCGGCACGAGCTTTCTAGGTGGAAACACTGAAGCTTTCTTT
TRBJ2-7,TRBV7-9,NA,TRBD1,CASSFYSGTGPVF,TGTGCCAGCAGCTTCTACTCCGGGACAGGTCCGGTCTTC
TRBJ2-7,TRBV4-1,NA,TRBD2,CASSQDETSGGIYEQYF,TGCGCCAGCAGCCAAGATGAGACTAGCGGGGGGATCTACGAGCAGTACTTC
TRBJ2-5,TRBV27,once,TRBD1,CASSPGQGPEYF,TGTGCCAGCAGTCCCGGACAGGGGCCGGAGTACTTC
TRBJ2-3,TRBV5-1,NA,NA,CASSLRTSGTDTQYF,TGCGCCAGCAGCTTGCGGACTTCTGGCACAGATACGCAGTATTTT
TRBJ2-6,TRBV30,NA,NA,CASQNSGANVLTF,TGTGCCTCACAGAACTCTGGGGCCAACGTCCTGACTTTC
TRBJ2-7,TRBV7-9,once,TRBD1,CASSFGQGEGEQYF,TGTGCCAGCAGTTTTGGACAGGGGGAAGGCGAGCAGTACTTC
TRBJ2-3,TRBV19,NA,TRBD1,CASSLVRDRAQYF,TGTGCCAGTAGTTTGGTACGGGACAGGGCGCAGTATTTT
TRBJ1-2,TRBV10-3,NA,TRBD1,CAISEPGREGGAAYGYTF,TGTGCCATCAGTGAGCCTGGGCGGGAAGGGGGCGCGGCCTATGGCTACACCTTC
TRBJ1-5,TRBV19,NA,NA,CASSSDTPSNQPQHF,TGTGCCAGTAGTTCGGACACCCCTAGCAATCAGCCCCAGCATTTT
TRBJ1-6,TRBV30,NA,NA,CAWSPGVNNSPLHF,TGTGCCTGGAGTCCAGGGGTAAATAATTCACCCCTCCACTTT
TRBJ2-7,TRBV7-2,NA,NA,CASSLGLATSYEQYF,TGTGCCAGCAGCTTGGGGCTAGCGACCTCCTACGAGCAGTACTTC
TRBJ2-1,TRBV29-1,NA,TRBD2,CSVGTSGGANEQFF,TGCAGCGTGGGGACTAGCGGGGGGGCCAATGAGCAGTTCTTC
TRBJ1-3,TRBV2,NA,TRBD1,CASRDRVFSGNTIYF,TGTGCCAGCAGGGACAGGGTATTCTCTGGAAACACCATATATTTT
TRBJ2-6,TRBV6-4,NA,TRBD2,CASSDSGGAGANVLTF,TGTGCCAGCAGTGACTCGGGGGGGGCTGGGGCCAACGTCCTGACTTTC
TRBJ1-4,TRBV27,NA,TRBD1,CASSSGQGPTRGKLFF,TGTGCCAGCAGTTCGGGACAGGGGCCAACCCGGGGAAAACTGTTTTTT
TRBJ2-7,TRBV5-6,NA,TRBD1,CASSLGGQGDEQYF,TGTGCCAGCAGCTTGGGGGGACAGGGCGACGAGCAGTACTTC
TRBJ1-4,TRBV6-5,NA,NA,CATLGDTREKLFF,TGTGCCACCCTAGGGGATACCAGGGAAAAACTGTTTTTT
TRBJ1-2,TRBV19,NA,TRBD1,CASSIGPYRGGYTF,TGTGCCAGTAGTATTGGTCCCTACAGGGGAGGCTACACCTTC
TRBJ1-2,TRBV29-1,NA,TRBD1,CSANPGQGELGYTF,TGCAGCGCTAACCCGGGACAGGGGGAACTTGGCTACACCTTC
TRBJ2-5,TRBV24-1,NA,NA,CATSGTDRTQYF,TGTGCCACCAGTGGGACGGACAGGACCCAGTACTTC
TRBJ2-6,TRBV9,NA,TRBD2,CASSVTLAGATYGANVLTF,TGTGCCAGCAGCGTCACCCTAGCGGGGGCAACTTATGGGGCCAACGTCCTGACTTTC
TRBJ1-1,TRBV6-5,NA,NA,CASSYSQVNTEAFF,TGTGCCAGCAGTTACTCTCAGGTGAACACTGAAGCTTTCTTT
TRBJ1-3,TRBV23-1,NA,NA,CASSQSSDSWVSRGDTIYF,TGCGCCAGCAGTCAATCGTCGGACAGCTGGGTATCTCGTGGTGACACCATATATTTT
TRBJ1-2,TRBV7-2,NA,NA,CASSLLSGEGGYTF,TGTGCCAGCAGCTTATTGTCGGGGGAGGGAGGCTACACCTTC
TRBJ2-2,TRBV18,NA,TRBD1,CASSPQTGGTGELFF,TGTGCCAGCTCACCACAAACAGGGGGCACCGGGGAGCTGTTTTTT
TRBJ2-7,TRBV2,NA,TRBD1,CASTRQGARYEQYF,TGTGCCAGCACTCGGCAGGGGGCAAGGTACGAGCAGTACTTC
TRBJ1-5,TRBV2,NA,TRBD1,CASSPQGAQPQHF,TGTGCCAGCAGTCCACAGGGGGCTCAGCCCCAGCATTTT
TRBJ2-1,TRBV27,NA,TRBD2,CASPGGSYNEQFF,TGTGCCAGCCCGGGGGGCTCCTACAATGAGCAGTTCTTC
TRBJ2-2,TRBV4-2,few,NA,CASSPNLNTGELFF,TGTGCCAGCAGCCCAAACTTGAACACCGGGGAGCTGTTTTTT
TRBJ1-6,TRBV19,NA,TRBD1,CASAGTGDSPLHF,TGTGCCAGTGCAGGGACAGGGGATTCACCCCTCCACTTT
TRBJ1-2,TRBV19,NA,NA,CATRNPVAETNYGYTF,TGTGCCACCCGTAACCCCGTGGCAGAAACTAACTATGGCTACACCTTC
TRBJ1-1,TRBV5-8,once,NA,CASSTGTHMNTEAFF,TGTGCCAGCAGCACCGGGACACACATGAACACTGAAGCTTTCTTT
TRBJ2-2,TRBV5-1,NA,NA,CASSWEVVGELFF,TGCGCCAGCAGTTGGGAGGTTGTCGGGGAGCTGTTTTTT
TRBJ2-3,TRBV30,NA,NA,CAWRPPQGTQYF,TGTGCCTGGAGGCCCCCACAGGGTACGCAGTATTTT
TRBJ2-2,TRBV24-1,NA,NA,CATSGATGTNTGELFF,TGTGCCACCAGTGGTGCGACAGGTACTAACACCGGGGAGCTGTTTTTT
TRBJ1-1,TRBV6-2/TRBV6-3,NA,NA,CASSYHPRGARNTEAFF,TGTGCCAGCAGTTACCATCCTCGGGGAGCCCGGAACACTGAAGCTTTCTTT
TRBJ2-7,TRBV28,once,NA,CASSRPDTAGEQYF,TGTGCCAGCAGCCGTCCGGACACAGCTGGGGAGCAGTACTTC
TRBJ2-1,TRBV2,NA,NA,CASSERRLYEQFF,TGTGCCAGCAGTGAAAGAAGACTCTATGAGCAGTTCTTC
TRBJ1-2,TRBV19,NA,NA,CASSYRSLSGYTF,TGTGCCAGTAGTTACAGGAGCCTGAGTGGCTACACCTTC
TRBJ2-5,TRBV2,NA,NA,CASNDGEETQYF,TGTGCCAGCAATGATGGGGAGGAGACCCAGTACTTC
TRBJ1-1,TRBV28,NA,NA,CASSETRNTEAFF,TGTGCCAGCAGTGAGACAAGGAACACTGAAGCTTTCTTT
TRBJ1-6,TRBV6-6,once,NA,CASSYSGKAGNSPLHF,TGTGCCAGCAGTTACTCGGGCAAAGCGGGTAATTCACCCCTCCACTTT